Below, 21 T cell receptor beta chains from the same sample are listed, as sequenced in a study of T cell responses to AZD1222 COVID-19 vaccine (dated by TCRdb to the early 2020s). The library was generated by the immunoSEQ multiplex PCR assay. As stored in TCRdb, this immuneACCESS dataset retains in-frame rearrangements with V and J assigned. A fraction of the clones does not appear; measured against another copy, unresolved V genes explain less than half of the discrepancy, and the remainder lacks a known reason. This sample comprises some 150,000 clones, 88% of them detected only once. More than 3% of the sample comes from the top ten. Explained via the paper, the time point label denotes: about 28 days (+/-7) after the second vaccine dose. This specimen consisted of peripheral blood, obtained 28 days after the second AZD1222 dose. These receptor sequences come from an adult who received the AZD1222 COVID-19 vaccine.

The gene calls are TRBV5-1 and TRBJ1-1, with D perhaps TRBD1 (6 bases). CDR3 size: 15 residues. Trimming left V 3 bases short and J 4 bases short, with 16 bases between. Germline lookup yields CDR1 SGHRS and CDR2 YFSETQ. The CDR3 loop is CASSSFGQKGTEAFF. In DNA, the CDR3 is TGCGCCAGCAGCTCCTTCGGACAGAAGGGCACTGAAGCTTTCTTT. Supplemented by reference TRBV5-1 and TRBJ1-1, the full variable domain reads KAGVTQTPRYLIKTRGQQVTLSCSPISGHRSVSWYQQTPGQGLQFLFEYFSETQRNKGNFPGRFSGRQFSNSRSEMNVSTLELGDSALYLCASSSFGQKGTEAFFGQGTRLTVV.

The CDR3 protein is CASSPLAGEGDTQYF. CDR3 sequence (DNA): TGTGCCAGCTCACCGCTAGCGGGAGAGGGAGATACGCAGTATTTT. The chain uses TRBV18 and TRBJ2-3; TRBD2 agrees at 10 bases. Unmatched junction bases numbered 5, after V lost 3 bases and J lost 5 bases. This CDR3 comprises 15 residues. Germline V CDR1 and CDR2: KGHSH, LQKENI.

This clone was seen a single time. The V and J genes are TRBV27 and TRBJ1-2; D is unresolved. V lost 6 bases and J lost 8, with 16 bases in between. There are 13 residues in the CDR3. Germline loops: CDR1 MNHEY, CDR2 SMNVEV (reference sequence). CDR3 loop: CASSYGESYGYTF. CDR3 in DNA: TGTGCCAGCAGCTACGGGGAGTCTTACGGCTACACCTTC.

The rearrangement joins TRBV2 to TRBJ1-3, with D unclear. V was trimmed by 0 bases and J by 4 bases, leaving 10 bases between them. Germline values: CDR1 SNHLY, CDR2 FYNNEI. The CDR3 is made up of 15 amino acids. The CDR3 loop reads CASSEARQLGNTIYF. The DNA of the CDR3 is TGTGCCAGCAGTGAAGCGAGGCAGCTAGGAAACACCATATATTTT.

The V gene is TRBV7-8, the J gene TRBJ1-5, with D maybe TRBD1 (5 bases). Germline V gene lookup returns CDR1 SGHVS and CDR2 FQNEAQ. This CDR3 contains 15 residues. V was clipped by 5 bases and J by 2 bases, with 13 bases between them. In nucleotides, the CDR3 is TGTGCCAGCAGCCCCGGGGACTACGGCAATCAGCCCCAGCATTTT. It specifies CASSPGDYGNQPQHF.

About this clone itself: The same CDR3 arises from other DNA sequences in this sample as well. The gene calls are TRBV6-5 and TRBJ2-7; a weak D match, TRBD1 (6 bases). CDR1 MNHEY and CDR2 SVGAGI come from the germline V gene. Trimming pared 0 bases from V and 4 bases from J, leaving 7 bases between. The CDR3 consists of 13 residues. The DNA of the CDR3 is TGTGCCAGCAGTTACTCCAGGGGTTACGAGCAGTACTTC. Translation: CASSYSRGYEQYF.

This chain's CDR3 is CASNSGGRGTGELFF. The CDR3 DNA reads TGTGCCAGCAACTCCGGGGGACGGGGGACCGGGGAGCTGTTTTTT. The V and J genes are TRBV7-8 and TRBJ2-2; tentative D call: TRBD2 (6 bases). CDR1 and CDR2 from the germline V gene are SGHVS and FQNEAQ. This CDR3 comprises 15 residues. The V end lost 7 bases, the J end lost 5 bases, and 17 bases lay between the germline ends.

The gene calls are TRBV28 and TRBJ1-2; TRBD1 matches at 11 bases. CDR1 is MDHEN, CDR2 SYDVKM, per germline. The CDR3 runs to 14 residues. The V and J ends lost 8 bases and 1 base, in that order; junction bases with no gene match: 3. As DNA, the CDR3 is TGTGCCAGCGGGACAGGGGGGGATAACTATGGCTACACCTTC. It yields the protein CASGTGGDNYGYTF.

This clone was detected a few times. The chain is built from TRBV29-1 and TRBJ2-3; TRBD1 matches 7 bases. Trimming took 7 bases from V and 6 from J; bases not matched to a gene: 10. This CDR3 has 13 amino acids. CDR1 and CDR2 from the germline V gene are SQVTM and ANQGSEA. This CDR3 is CSENRGIGDTQYF. CDR3 DNA: TGCAGCGAAAACAGGGGAATAGGGGATACGCAGTATTTT.

In DNA, the CDR3 is TGTGCCAGCAGTTTTGGGGGGCAGCAGCCCCAGCATTTT. Protein sequence: CASSFGGQQPQHF. V is TRBV27 and J is TRBJ1-5; tentatively, D is TRBD1 (6 bases). Per the germline V gene, CDR1 is MNHEY and CDR2 is SMNVEV (reference sequence). The CDR3 is 13 residues long. The V gene lost 3 bases and the J gene lost 7 bases, with 10 bases spanning the gap.

The V and J genes are TRBV15 and TRBJ2-3; the D gene is possibly TRBD1 (6 bases). Germline CDR1 reads LNHNV; CDR2 reads YYDKDF (reference sequence). The CDR3 spans 14 residues. Trimming took 6 bases from V and 2 from J, leaving 12 bases between them. The CDR3 DNA follows: TGTGCCACCAGACCCCGACAGGCCACAGATACGCAGTATTTT. It encodes CATRPRQATDTQYF. The entire variable domain, with the rest obtained from reference TRBV15 and TRBJ2-3, is as follows: DAMVIQNPRYQVTQFGKPVTLSCSQTLNHNVMYWYQQKSSQAPKLLFHYYDKDFNNEADTPDNFQSRRPNTSFCFLDIRSPGLGDTAMYLCATRPRQATDTQYFGPGTRLTVL.

The genes are TRBV19 and TRBJ2-3; 7 positions match TRBD2. Germline trimming cut 5 bases from V and 5 bases from J; bases unmatched to any gene: 16. The CDR3 spans 17 residues. CDR1 and CDR2 from the germline V gene are LNHDA and SQIVND (reference sequence). Here the CDR3 DNA reads TGTGCCAGTAGTTTGACAGCGGGGAGCGCCTTCGTAGATACGCAGTATTTT. Protein sequence: CASSLTAGSAFVDTQYF.

The genes are TRBV7-2 and TRBJ2-1; 7 nucleotides align to TRBD2. Germline V gene sequence: CDR1 SGHTA, CDR2 FQGNSA. The V gene end was trimmed by 2 bases and the J gene end by 2 bases; junction bases not matched to a gene: 12. This CDR3 has 18 amino acids. CDR3 residues: CASSLTVAGRRTYNEQFF. The CDR3 nucleotides read TGTGCCAGCAGCTTAACAGTAGCGGGCCGCAGGACCTACAATGAGCAGTTCTTC.

This clone was seen a handful of times. The chain links TRBV7-3 to TRBJ2-7; 8 nucleotides match TRBD1. CDR1 and CDR2 (germline): SGHTA, FQGTGA. The CDR3 is made up of 14 amino acids. Unmatched junction bases numbered 2, after V lost 3 bases and J lost 1 base. The CDR3 loop reads CASSLDRASYEQYF. DNA of the CDR3: TGTGCCAGCAGCTTGGACAGGGCTTCCTACGAGCAGTACTTC.

Remarks on this clone: This CDR3 is also generated by other DNA sequences in the sample. The V call is TRBV30, the J call TRBJ1-1; unclear D gene. Germline V gene lookup returns CDR1 GTSNPN and CDR2 SVGIG (reference sequence). V lost 2 bases, J lost 3 bases, and 10 bases lay in between. CDR3 length equals 13 residues. CDR3 in DNA: TGTGCCTGGAGTCTTACCGGGGACACTGAAGCTTTCTTT. It encodes CAWSLTGDTEAFF.

The chain employs TRBV4-3 and TRBJ2-4, with D maybe TRBD2 (5 bases). Germline V gives CDR1 LGHNA, CDR2 YSLEER. The CDR3 is 14 residues long. The V end lost 1 base, the J end lost 8 bases, and 12 bases lay between the germline ends. CDR3 amino acids: CASSQAAGRDIQYF. CDR3 bases: TGCGCCAGCAGCCAAGCGGCGGGCCGGGACATTCAGTACTTC.

V is TRBV19 and J is TRBJ1-2; D is unclear. This CDR3 comprises 14 residues. Germline CDR1 reads LNHDA; CDR2 reads SQIVND (reference sequence). Trimming removed 9 bases from V and 5 bases from J, with 19 bases in between. The CDR3 protein is CASAPGTSNYGYTF. The DNA of the CDR3 is TGTGCCAGCGCCCCGGGTACATCGAATTATGGCTACACCTTC.

V gene TRBV6-5 combines with J gene TRBJ2-7; no clear D gene. This CDR3 spans 15 amino acids. Looked up from germline, CDR1 is MNHEY and CDR2 is SVGAGI. V dropped 7 bases and J dropped 6 bases, with 22 bases sitting between them. CDR3 DNA sequence: TGTGCCAGCATTATCGACCTTCGAACGGTGGGCGAGCAGTACTTC. Residues: CASIIDLRTVGEQYF.

The rearrangement links TRBV3-1 (or the pseudogene TRBV3-2) to TRBJ2-5, with 10 bases fitting TRBD2. The J segment lost 5 bases and the V segment lost 2 bases, leaving 2 bases of the junction unmatched. Germline V gene lookup returns CDR1 LGHDT and CDR2 YNNKEL (reference sequence). The CDR3 length is 14 residues. The CDR3 DNA follows: TGTGCCAGCAGCCAAACTAGCGGGGAGGAGACCCAGTACTTC. Translation gives CASSQTSGEETQYF.

The chain combines TRBV9 with TRBJ2-1; D unclear. V shed 3 bases and J shed 0 bases, with 13 bases lying between them. The CDR3 covers 16 residues. Germline CDR1 is SGDLS and CDR2 is YYNGEE. CDR3 region: CASSAPPASSYNEQFF. The CDR3 region has the DNA TGTGCCAGCAGCGCTCCACCGGCGAGCTCCTACAATGAGCAGTTCTTC.

This chain connects TRBV5-5 to TRBJ1-1; D is possibly TRBD1 (5 bases). Deletions cut 1 base from V and 6 bases from J, with 22 bases between. Per the germline V gene, CDR1 is SGHKS and CDR2 is YYEKEE (reference sequence). The CDR3 runs to 17 residues. CDR3 sequence (DNA): TGTGCCAGCAGCTTGTCCCCAAACATTCGGGGGTGGGCTGAAGCTTTCTTT. Protein: CASSLSPNIRGWAEAFF.